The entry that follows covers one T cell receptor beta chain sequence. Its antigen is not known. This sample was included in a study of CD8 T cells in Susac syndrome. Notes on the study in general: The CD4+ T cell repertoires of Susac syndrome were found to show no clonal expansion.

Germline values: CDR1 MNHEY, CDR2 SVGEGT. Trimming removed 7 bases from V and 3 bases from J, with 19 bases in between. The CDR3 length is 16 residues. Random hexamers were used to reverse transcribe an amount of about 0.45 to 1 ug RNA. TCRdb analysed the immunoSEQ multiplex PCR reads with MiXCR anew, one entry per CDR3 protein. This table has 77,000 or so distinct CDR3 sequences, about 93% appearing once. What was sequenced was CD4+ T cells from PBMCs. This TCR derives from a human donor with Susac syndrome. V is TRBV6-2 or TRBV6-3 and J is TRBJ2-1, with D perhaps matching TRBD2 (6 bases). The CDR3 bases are TGTGCCAGCACCAAGGGGCTGGGGAGGTACTACAATGAGCAGTTCTTC. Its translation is CASTKGLGRYYNEQFF.